These 2 T cell receptor beta chains came from one sample sequenced in a study of cytomegalovirus exposure and HLA in healthy donors. The PCR had 60 Vbeta and 13 Jbeta primers. Method: immunoSEQ multiplex PCR; TCRdb's copy keeps in-frame clones and lacks some. The data hold under 200,000 clones, with over 75% observed a single time. Sequences were obtained from PBMCs. These receptors originate from a woman aged 25 to 39 in good health and CMV-seronegative.

The rearrangement joins TRBV7-6 to TRBJ2-5; TRBD2 agrees at 10 bases. Germline V gives CDR1 SGHVS, CDR2 FNYEAQ. Trimming removed 1 base from V and 5 bases from J; junction bases left unmatched: 4. CDR3 length equals 15 residues. The CDR3 region is CASSLVGTSVETQYF. The DNA for the CDR3 is TGTGCCAGCAGCTTAGTGGGGACTAGCGTCGAGACCCAGTACTTC.

This rearrangement joins TRBV18 to TRBJ2-3; D is ambiguous. V was shortened by 6 bases and J by 4 bases, with 8 bases between the two germline ends. Germline values: CDR1 KGHSH, CDR2 LQKENI. This CDR3 spans 12 amino acids. In DNA, the CDR3 is TGTGCCAGCTCTCTTCTTTCAGATACGCAGTATTTT. Protein: CASSLLSDTQYF.